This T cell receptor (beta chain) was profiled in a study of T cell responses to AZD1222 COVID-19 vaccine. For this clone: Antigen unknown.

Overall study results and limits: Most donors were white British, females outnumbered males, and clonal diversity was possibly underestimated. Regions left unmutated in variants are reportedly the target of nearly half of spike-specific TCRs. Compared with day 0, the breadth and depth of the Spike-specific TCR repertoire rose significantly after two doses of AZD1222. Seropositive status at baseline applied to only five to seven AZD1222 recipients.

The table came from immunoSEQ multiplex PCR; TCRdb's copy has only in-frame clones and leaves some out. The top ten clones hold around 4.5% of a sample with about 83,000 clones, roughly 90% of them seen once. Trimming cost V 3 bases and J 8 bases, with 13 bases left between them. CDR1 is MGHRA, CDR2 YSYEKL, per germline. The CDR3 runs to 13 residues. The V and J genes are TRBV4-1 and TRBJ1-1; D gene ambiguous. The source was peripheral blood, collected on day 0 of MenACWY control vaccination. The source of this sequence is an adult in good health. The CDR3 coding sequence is TGCGCCAGCAGCCAGTCCCGGGCGGTCGAAGCTTTCTTT. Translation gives CASSQSRAVEAFF.